A single sample gave rise to the 20 T cell receptor beta chains below, sequenced in a study of graft-versus-host responses after intestinal transplantation (dated by TCRdb to about 2021). Libraries were made using the immunoSEQ multiplex PCR assay. The table was pulled from immuneACCESS by TCRdb, which kept in-frame rearrangements only. Such tables lose some clones; where checked, under half of the loss comes from unresolved V genes, and the rest has no known cause. Present in this sample are about 21,000 clones, approximately 40% of which were seen just once. The ten largest clones represent 1.6% of the sample. Sample time point, as interpreted from the label and publication: cells obtained before transplantation from donor or recipient. In mixed lymphocyte reactions, about 200,000 CFSE-labeled pre-transplant responders were plated with about 200,000 irradiated violet-dye-labeled stimulators and cultured for five to seven days.

The material was alloreactive CD8+ T cells from a mixed lymphocyte reaction culture, obtained before intestinal transplant. The cell subset or site label, read with the paper, signifies: CFSE-low proliferating T cells sorted from roughly six-day pre-transplant mixed lymphocyte reaction (GvH or HvG direction). These receptors were taken from a human patient who received an intestinal transplant.

The chain couples TRBV30 to TRBJ1-1; a weak D match, TRBD1 (6 bases). V shed 0 bases and J shed 2 bases, with 13 bases lying between them. Germline CDR1 and CDR2: GTSNPN and SVGIG (reference sequence). There are 15 residues in the CDR3. CDR3 sequence reads: CAWSVRTARNTEAFF. The CDR3 DNA is TGTGCCTGGAGTGTACGGACAGCGAGAAACACTGAAGCTTTCTTT.

The chain uses TRBV6-1 and TRBJ2-7, with D perhaps matching TRBD1 (6 bases). V was cut by 6 bases and J by 4 bases, with 16 bases left in between. From germline, CDR1 is MNHNS and CDR2 SASEGT. The CDR3 length is 14 residues. The CDR3 nucleotides are TGTGCCAGCAGCCCACAAGGGACATCTTACGAGCAGTACTTC. Its protein product is CASSPQGTSYEQYF.

The sample holds one count of this clone. The V and J genes are TRBV28 and TRBJ1-5; a weak D match, TRBD1 (6 bases). The ends were cut back, 6 bases at V and 4 bases at J, with 10 bases in the middle. The CDR3 runs 13 residues. Germline V gene data show CDR1 as MDHEN and CDR2 as SYDVKM. CDR3 nucleotides: TGTGCCAGCAGACAGGGCGCGAATCAGCCCCAGCATTTT. Encoded protein: CASRQGANQPQHF.

There are a few counts of this clone. The V gene is TRBV28, the J gene TRBJ2-7; D remains ambiguous. V dropped 2 bases and J dropped 0 bases, with 8 bases sitting between them. This CDR3 spans 14 amino acids. Per germline, CDR1 MDHEN and CDR2 SYDVKM. The CDR3 spells CASSLDVSSYEQYF. The CDR3 DNA sequence: TGTGCCAGCAGTTTAGACGTGAGCTCCTACGAGCAGTACTTC.

The chain has TRBV25-1 and TRBJ1-1, with TRBD1 identical over 10 bases. Looked up from germline, CDR1 is MGHDK and CDR2 is SYGVNS. This CDR3 comprises 17 residues. The ends lost 8 bases at V and 0 bases at J; junction bases unmatched: 12. In DNA, the CDR3 is TGTGCCAGCGAGACGGCCCCGACAGGGGGCCTGAACACTGAAGCTTTCTTT. Translated: CASETAPTGGLNTEAFF.

The chain recombines TRBV11-2 with TRBJ2-5, with D maybe TRBD2 (5 bases). V lost 0 bases to trimming and J lost 4 bases, with 12 bases between them. This CDR3 comprises 15 residues. Looked up from germline, CDR1 is SGHAT and CDR2 is FQNNGV. CDR3 region: CASSLDLGVTETQYF. The CDR3 bases are TGTGCCAGCAGCTTAGATCTCGGGGTTACAGAGACCCAGTACTTC. The full variable domain, rest sourced from reference TRBV11-2 and TRBJ2-5, is EAGVAQSPRYKIIEKRQSVAFWCNPISGHATLYWYQQILGQGPKLLIQFQNNGVVDDSQLPKDRFSAERLKGVDSTLKIQPAKLEDSAVYLCASSLDLGVTETQYFGPGTRLLVL.

This clone is medium-sized. The chain recombines TRBV10-3 with TRBJ1-5, with 8 nucleotides matching TRBD1. Germline values: CDR1 ENHRY, CDR2 SYGVKD. This CDR3 region has 15 residues. J was trimmed by 4 bases and V by 5 bases; bases with no gene match: 7. The CDR3 nucleotides are TGTGCCATCAGTACCGGACAGGGAGGAAATCAGCCCCAGCATTTT. This encodes CAISTGQGGNQPQHF.

Worth noting for this clone: Other nucleotide sequences in the sample specify the same CDR3. The rearrangement joins TRBV2 to TRBJ2-2; D ambiguous. V was clipped by 7 bases and J by 3 bases, with 12 bases between them. CDR1 is SNHLY, CDR2 FYNNEI, per germline. CDR3 length: 14 amino acids. Written as DNA, the CDR3 is TGTGCCAGCATGAACAGTTATTACACCGGGGAGCTGTTTTTT. Protein: CASMNSYYTGELFF.

The table lists this clone with a few counts. This sequence joins TRBV7-9 and TRBJ1-5; tentative D call: TRBD1 (6 bases). This CDR3 is 17 amino acids long. The germline V gene has CDR1 SEHNR and CDR2 FQNEAQ (reference sequence). Trimming pared 1 base from V and 1 base from J, leaving 14 bases between. Here the CDR3 DNA reads TGTGCCAGCAGCTTAGGGACAGCCGTTGGGAGCAATCAGCCCCAGCATTTT. Translation: CASSLGTAVGSNQPQHF. The full variable domain, completed using reference TRBV7-9 and TRBJ1-5, is DTGVSQNPRHKITKRGQNVTFRCDPISEHNRLYWYRQTLGQGPEFLTYFQNEAQLEKSRLLSDRFSAERPKGSFSTLEIQRTEQGDSAMYLCASSLGTAVGSNQPQHFGDGTRLSIL.

Only a few counts were recorded for this clone. The chain combines TRBV28 with TRBJ1-1; no reliable D call. CDR1 MDHEN and CDR2 SYDVKM come from the germline V gene. V was cut by 4 bases and J by 0 bases, with 9 bases left in between. This CDR3 region has 14 residues. The CDR3: CASSSLIMNTEAFF. For the CDR3, the DNA is TGTGCCAGCAGTTCCCTGATCATGAACACTGAAGCTTTCTTT.

This clone was seen only a few times. The chain links TRBV2 to TRBJ2-7, with D uncertain. Trimming stripped 2 bases from V and 3 bases from J, with 14 bases between. The CDR3 is 15 residues long. CDR1 SNHLY and CDR2 FYNNEI come from the germline V gene. The CDR3 here is CASSELPRPVYEQYF. DNA for the CDR3: TGTGCCAGCAGTGAACTGCCTCGTCCAGTCTACGAGCAGTACTTC.

V is TRBV28 and J is TRBJ1-1; D is unclear. Germline values: CDR1 MDHEN, CDR2 SYDVKM. This CDR3 spans 12 amino acids. V lost 6 bases and J 5 bases, leaving 10 bases between the germline ends. The CDR3 DNA follows: TGTGCCAGCAGCCTAAGGTTGACTGAAGCTTTCTTT. It translates to CASSLRLTEAFF.

This chain connects TRBV5-6 to TRBJ2-3, with 8 bases lining up with TRBD2. Germline CDR1 is SGHDT and CDR2 is YYEEEE. The CDR3 sequence is 15 residues long. Losses at the gene ends were 1 base for V and 6 bases for J; bases not matched to a gene: 7. CDR3: CASSLMLAGMDTQYF. In DNA, the CDR3 is TGTGCCAGCAGCTTGATGTTAGCGGGAATGGATACGCAGTATTTT.

The V call is TRBV27, the J call TRBJ2-2; 7 bases line up with TRBD1. The CDR3 has 15 amino acids. The J segment lost 0 bases and the V segment lost 7 bases, leaving 5 bases of the junction unmatched. Germline values: CDR1 MNHEY, CDR2 SMNVEV (reference sequence). The CDR3 region is CASNIGTANTGELFF. The CDR3 DNA is TGTGCCAGCAATATAGGGACAGCGAACACCGGGGAGCTGTTTTTT.

The CDR3 DNA is TGTGCCAGCAGTTTAATCGAAGCATCCGAGCAGTACTTC. Translation: CASSLIEASEQYF. J is TRBJ2-7 and V is TRBV6-5; D is ambiguous. This CDR3 is built from 13 residues. Trimming left V 4 bases short and J 6 bases short, with 13 bases between. The germline V gene has CDR1 MNHEY and CDR2 SVGAGI.

The V call is TRBV27, the J call TRBJ2-1, with D tentatively TRBD2 (5 bases). CDR1 is MNHEY and CDR2 is SMNVEV in the germline V gene (reference sequence). V lost 6 bases and J lost 4, with 13 bases in between. CDR3 length: 14 residues. The CDR3 sequence is CASSPMGGYNEQFF. DNA for the CDR3: TGTGCCAGCAGCCCCATGGGCGGGTACAATGAGCAGTTCTTC.

The CDR3 DNA reads TGTGCCAGCAGCGGGGCCCCGAGCACTGAAGCTTTCTTT. Its protein product is CASSGAPSTEAFF. V usage is TRBV6-1 and J usage is TRBJ1-1, with D possibly matching TRBD1 (5 bases). The CDR3 covers 13 residues. Germline values: CDR1 MNHNS, CDR2 SASEGT. V was cut by 6 bases and J by 4 bases, with 12 bases left in between.

A note on this clone: Mismatch with germline at one junction end may stem from a read error. The chain couples TRBV7-7 to TRBJ2-3; TRBD1 aligns across 8 bases. The germline V gene encodes CDR1 SSHAT and CDR2 FNYEAQ (reference sequence). CDR3 length: 14 residues. The CDR3 loop reads CASSSGQGTDTQYF. CDR3 bases: TGTGCTAGCAGCTCAGGACAGGGTACAGATACGCAGTATTTT.

The gene calls are TRBV6-5 and TRBJ2-7; possible D gene TRBD1, 6 bases. The CDR3 covers 13 residues. CDR1 and CDR2 (germline): MNHEY, SVGAGI. Trimming removed 5 bases from V and 3 bases from J, with 11 bases in between. The CDR3 here is CASSMGAVYEQYF. The CDR3 region has the DNA TGTGCCAGCAGTATGGGGGCAGTCTACGAGCAGTACTTC.

V gene TRBV18 combines with J gene TRBJ2-5, with D perhaps being TRBD1 or TRBD2 (5 bases each). This CDR3 region has 13 residues. Between the trimmed V and J ends, which lost 3 bases and 2 bases, there was a span of 7 bases. The V gene's germline CDR1 is KGHSH and CDR2 LQKENI. The CDR3 protein is CASSPRGQETQYF. In DNA form, the CDR3 reads TGTGCCAGCTCACCGAGGGGTCAAGAGACCCAGTACTTC.